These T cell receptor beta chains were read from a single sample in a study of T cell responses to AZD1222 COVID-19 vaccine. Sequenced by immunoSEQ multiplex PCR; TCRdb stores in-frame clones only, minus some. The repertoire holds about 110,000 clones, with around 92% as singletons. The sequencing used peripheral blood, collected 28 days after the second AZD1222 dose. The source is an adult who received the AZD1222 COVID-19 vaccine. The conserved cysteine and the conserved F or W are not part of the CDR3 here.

ASSSGDYGYT,TRBJ1-2,TRBV7-9
ASSQTLDYGYT,TRBJ1-2,TRBV4-1
ASSYYTGELF,TRBJ2-2,TRBV5-4
ASRYGSYNEQF,TRBJ2-1,TRBV11-2
ASSGGSGETQY,TRBJ2-5,TRBV27
ASSGRVRGYT,TRBJ1-2,TRBV7-8
AAKALDAKNTEAF,TRBJ1-1,TRBV6-5
ASSKGTEQF,TRBJ2-1,TRBV2
ASSFGQGAKDTEAF,TRBJ1-1,TRBV19
ASSPGSRANYGYT,TRBJ1-2,TRBV6-5
ASSLRESYNSPLH,TRBJ1-6,TRBV7-8
ASSPLGGQVLF,TRBJ2-2,TRBV3-1/TRBV3-2
ASGPGTGGYEQY,TRBJ2-7,TRBV27
ASSPWGLNQETQY,TRBJ2-5,TRBV5-1
ASSSLRTTTYT,TRBJ1-2,TRBV28
ASSEPDKGEKLF,TRBJ1-4,TRBV2
ASSIRDSYEQY,TRBJ2-7,TRBV19
ASSDNGGYEQY,TRBJ2-7,TRBV6-4
ASSLSGARETQY,TRBJ2-5,TRBV7-9
ASNQGPNTGELF,TRBJ2-2,TRBV19
ASSLVASVLYEQY,TRBJ2-7,TRBV5-6
ASSLSPGSANQPQH,TRBJ1-5,TRBV28
ASSQLWGEYNEQF,TRBJ2-1,TRBV19
ASSSGTGLNTEAF,TRBJ1-1,TRBV5-4
ATSRVVGGGWDEQY,TRBJ2-7,TRBV15
ASGFLGQNTEAF,TRBJ1-1,TRBV7-9
ASSYAGTGDKTQY,TRBJ2-5,TRBV6-2/TRBV6-3
AILDRNDYGYT,TRBJ1-2,TRBV28
ASSVDGSSYEQY,TRBJ2-7,TRBV9
ASGSGTGANEQF,TRBJ2-1,TRBV12-5
ASSSPDRGGNTIY,TRBJ1-3,TRBV5-5